This is a list of T cell receptor beta chains from one sample in a study of T cell responses to AZD1222 COVID-19 vaccine. The method was immunoSEQ multiplex PCR; TCRdb's version includes in-frame clones alone and lacks a portion of them. The sample includes some 100,000 clones, around 89% of them seen just once. The sequencing here drew on peripheral blood, taken 28 days after the second AZD1222 dose. Every receptor here comes from an adult who received the AZD1222 COVID-19 vaccine. Each CDR3 is given with its conserved first and last residue. Each record gives: clone size, J gene, V gene, D gene, CDR3 DNA, CDR3 protein. The D gene is left open where the match is weak. The listing skips clone size in some rows; elsewhere it reads once, few, many or a size class.

abundance: NA; j_gene: TRBJ2-7; v_gene: TRBV9; d_gene: NA; CDR3nt: TGTGCCAGCAGCCCCCGAGACCCGCCAGCCTACGAGCAGTACTTC; CDR3aa: CASSPRDPPAYEQYF
abundance: NA; j_gene: TRBJ2-1; v_gene: TRBV2; d_gene: NA; CDR3nt: TGTGCCAGCAGTGAAGCGCGTGTAGGGGGGGGTGAGCAGTTCTTC; CDR3aa: CASSEARVGGGEQFF
abundance: NA; j_gene: TRBJ2-1; v_gene: TRBV7-2; d_gene: TRBD2; CDR3nt: TGTGCCAGCAGCCCACAGCGGGGGGGCCCTGAGCAGTTCTTC; CDR3aa: CASSPQRGGPEQFF
abundance: NA; j_gene: TRBJ2-5; v_gene: TRBV6-5; d_gene: NA; CDR3nt: TGTGCCAGCACCGAAGGGGGGCCCCGGGAGACCCAGTACTTC; CDR3aa: CASTEGGPRETQYF
abundance: NA; j_gene: TRBJ2-5; v_gene: TRBV5-1; d_gene: TRBD2; CDR3nt: TGCGCCAGCAGCTTGGCTCGAGCGGGGGTTGGGGAGACCCAGTACTTC; CDR3aa: CASSLARAGVGETQYF
abundance: NA; j_gene: TRBJ1-1; v_gene: TRBV11-3; d_gene: NA; CDR3nt: TGTGCCAGCAGCTTAGATCTGCGGAAGAACACTGAAGCTTTCTTT; CDR3aa: CASSLDLRKNTEAFF
abundance: NA; j_gene: TRBJ2-1; v_gene: TRBV14; d_gene: TRBD2; CDR3nt: TGTGCCAGCAGCCAAGGACTCCTAGCGGGGGGGCACAATGAGCAGTTCTTC; CDR3aa: CASSQGLLAGGHNEQFF
abundance: once; j_gene: TRBJ2-3; v_gene: TRBV30; d_gene: TRBD2; CDR3nt: TGTGCCTGGAGTGGGGAGGGTAGCGGAGGGTGGGATACGCAGTATTTT; CDR3aa: CAWSGEGSGGWDTQYF
abundance: NA; j_gene: TRBJ1-5; v_gene: TRBV7-3; d_gene: TRBD1; CDR3nt: TGTGCCAGCAGCTGCTACATGACAGGGAGTCAGCCCCAGCATTTT; CDR3aa: CASSCYMTGSQPQHF
abundance: NA; j_gene: TRBJ1-4; v_gene: TRBV19; d_gene: TRBD1; CDR3nt: TGTGCCAGTAGGGGACGGACAGGGTTTAATGAAAAACTGTTTTTT; CDR3aa: CASRGRTGFNEKLFF
abundance: NA; j_gene: TRBJ2-2; v_gene: TRBV13; d_gene: TRBD1; CDR3nt: TGTGCCAGCAGCTCAGGGGGCACCGGGGAGCTGTTTTTT; CDR3aa: CASSSGGTGELFF
abundance: NA; j_gene: TRBJ1-5; v_gene: TRBV4-1; d_gene: NA; CDR3nt: TGCGCCAGCAGCCAATTAGGTCCAGGTAGCAATCAGCCCCAGCATTTT; CDR3aa: CASSQLGPGSNQPQHF
abundance: NA; j_gene: TRBJ2-7; v_gene: TRBV28; d_gene: NA; CDR3nt: TGTGCCAGCAGTCTCAACTCCGGGCCTCGACAGCAGTACTTC; CDR3aa: CASSLNSGPRQQYF
abundance: NA; j_gene: TRBJ2-7; v_gene: TRBV27; d_gene: TRBD1; CDR3nt: TGTGCCAGCAGACGTACAGGGGCCTACGAGCAGTACTTC; CDR3aa: CASRRTGAYEQYF
abundance: NA; j_gene: TRBJ2-5; v_gene: TRBV9; d_gene: NA; CDR3nt: TGTGCCAGCAGCGTCGAGGGGTACGAGACCCAGTACTTC; CDR3aa: CASSVEGYETQYF
abundance: NA; j_gene: TRBJ1-5; v_gene: TRBV6-5; d_gene: NA; CDR3nt: TGTGCCACATCCGTGGTGGGCAATCAGCCCCAGCATTTT; CDR3aa: CATSVVGNQPQHF
abundance: NA; j_gene: TRBJ2-3; v_gene: TRBV9; d_gene: TRBD2; CDR3nt: TGTGCCAGCAGCGTAGCCCTCCTAGCGGGGGGGCCCGATACGCAGTATTTT; CDR3aa: CASSVALLAGGPDTQYF
abundance: NA; j_gene: TRBJ1-3; v_gene: TRBV19; d_gene: TRBD1; CDR3nt: TGTGCCAGTAAAGGACAGGGGTCTGGAAACACCATATATTTT; CDR3aa: CASKGQGSGNTIYF
abundance: NA; j_gene: TRBJ1-1; v_gene: TRBV7-3; d_gene: NA; CDR3nt: TGTGCCAGCAGCTTAAGGGTGGAAGCAGGTAACACTGAAGCTTTCTTT; CDR3aa: CASSLRVEAGNTEAFF
abundance: few; j_gene: TRBJ2-7; v_gene: TRBV5-6; d_gene: NA; CDR3nt: TGTGCCAGCAGCTGGGTGTCGGTTAGCTCCTACGAGCAGTACTTC; CDR3aa: CASSWVSVSSYEQYF
abundance: NA; j_gene: TRBJ2-5; v_gene: TRBV6-5; d_gene: NA; CDR3nt: TGTGCCAGCACCTCCAGAAACCAAGAGACCCAGTACTTC; CDR3aa: CASTSRNQETQYF
abundance: NA; j_gene: TRBJ1-5; v_gene: TRBV23-1; d_gene: NA; CDR3nt: TGCGCCAGCCGCCCGCGGCAGGTAAGCAATCAGCCCCAGCATTTT; CDR3aa: CASRPRQVSNQPQHF
abundance: few; j_gene: TRBJ2-7; v_gene: TRBV12-5; d_gene: NA; CDR3nt: TGTGCTAGCGGGGACTACGAGCAGTACTTC; CDR3aa: CASGDYEQYF
abundance: NA; j_gene: TRBJ1-1; v_gene: TRBV11-3; d_gene: NA; CDR3nt: TGTGCCAGCAGCTTCCTACGGACGGGGGCTTTCTTT; CDR3aa: CASSFLRTGAFF
abundance: NA; j_gene: TRBJ2-5; v_gene: TRBV6-5; d_gene: TRBD2; CDR3nt: TGTGCCAGCAGTTTGCATTTAGCGGGGGAGGGGGAGACCCAGTACTTC; CDR3aa: CASSLHLAGEGETQYF
abundance: NA; j_gene: TRBJ2-3; v_gene: TRBV5-4; d_gene: TRBD2; CDR3nt: TGTGCCAGCAGCAACACGGCCCAACGGGGGGGCCCAGATACGCAGTATTTT; CDR3aa: CASSNTAQRGGPDTQYF
abundance: NA; j_gene: TRBJ1-5; v_gene: TRBV7-2; d_gene: NA; CDR3nt: TGTGCCAGCAGCTTATACCCCGCGGGTCAGCCCCAGCATTTT; CDR3aa: CASSLYPAGQPQHF
abundance: NA; j_gene: TRBJ2-7; v_gene: TRBV27; d_gene: NA; CDR3nt: TGTGCCAGCAGTCCATTCAGGGGCTTCCCCCTGAGCTCCTACGAGCAGTACTTC; CDR3aa: CASSPFRGFPLSSYEQYF
abundance: NA; j_gene: TRBJ2-6; v_gene: TRBV19; d_gene: NA; CDR3nt: TGTGCCACCCAGGACCCCTCTGGGGCCAACGTCCTGACTTTC; CDR3aa: CATQDPSGANVLTF
abundance: NA; j_gene: TRBJ2-1; v_gene: TRBV7-6; d_gene: NA; CDR3nt: TGTGCCAGCAGCTTAGGGGTGGCTGGCTACAATGAGCAGTTCTTC; CDR3aa: CASSLGVAGYNEQFF
abundance: NA; j_gene: TRBJ2-7; v_gene: TRBV24-1; d_gene: TRBD2; CDR3nt: TGTGCCACCAGTGATGCCGGGACTAGCGTTTACGAGCAGTACTTC; CDR3aa: CATSDAGTSVYEQYF
abundance: NA; j_gene: TRBJ2-1; v_gene: TRBV25-1; d_gene: TRBD2; CDR3nt: TGTGCCAGCAGTGAGGCAGTGGGGACTAGACTAGATGAGCAGTTCTTC; CDR3aa: CASSEAVGTRLDEQFF
abundance: NA; j_gene: TRBJ2-1; v_gene: TRBV18; d_gene: TRBD1; CDR3nt: TGTGCCAGCTCAGCATTAGAGGGACAGGGGTTGGATGAGCAGTTCTTC; CDR3aa: CASSALEGQGLDEQFF
abundance: NA; j_gene: TRBJ2-1; v_gene: TRBV12-3/TRBV12-4; d_gene: NA; CDR3nt: TGTGCCAGCAGTGACCCCATAAATGAGCAGTTCTTC; CDR3aa: CASSDPINEQFF
abundance: NA; j_gene: TRBJ1-2; v_gene: TRBV27; d_gene: NA; CDR3nt: TGTGCCAGCTCTAGTGGCCCCCCTAGGAGCTACACCTTC; CDR3aa: CASSSGPPRSYTF
abundance: once; j_gene: TRBJ2-1; v_gene: TRBV19; d_gene: TRBD1; CDR3nt: TGTGCCAGTACGATTCAGACAGGGGTCCGCAATGAGCAGTTCTTC; CDR3aa: CASTIQTGVRNEQFF
abundance: NA; j_gene: TRBJ1-5; v_gene: TRBV19; d_gene: NA; CDR3nt: TGTGCCAGTAGTATAGGGGACCAGTACGGTCAGCCCCAGCATTTT; CDR3aa: CASSIGDQYGQPQHF
abundance: NA; j_gene: TRBJ2-2; v_gene: TRBV5-1; d_gene: NA; CDR3nt: TGCGCCAGCAACCAGGACACTGAGGCCGGGGAGCTGTTTTTT; CDR3aa: CASNQDTEAGELFF
abundance: NA; j_gene: TRBJ1-5; v_gene: TRBV5-5; d_gene: TRBD1; CDR3nt: TGTGCCGGAGGGGGCAGGAACCTTAATCAGCCCCAGCATTTT; CDR3aa: CAGGGRNLNQPQHF
abundance: NA; j_gene: TRBJ2-5; v_gene: TRBV5-6; d_gene: TRBD1; CDR3nt: TGTGCCAGCAGCTTGGAGACCGGGACAGGGGTAGAGACCCAGTACTTC; CDR3aa: CASSLETGTGVETQYF
abundance: NA; j_gene: TRBJ2-5; v_gene: TRBV29-1; d_gene: NA; CDR3nt: TGCAGCGTTGAGGGACGACAAGAGACCCAGTACTTC; CDR3aa: CSVEGRQETQYF
abundance: NA; j_gene: TRBJ2-4; v_gene: TRBV9; d_gene: NA; CDR3nt: TGTGCCAGCAGCTTCGAGACAGGCTTAGGGAACATTCAGTACTTC; CDR3aa: CASSFETGLGNIQYF
abundance: NA; j_gene: TRBJ2-7; v_gene: TRBV12-3/TRBV12-4; d_gene: NA; CDR3nt: TGTGCCAGCAGTTTCGGAACCTACGAGCAGTACTTC; CDR3aa: CASSFGTYEQYF
abundance: NA; j_gene: TRBJ2-1; v_gene: TRBV9; d_gene: TRBD2; CDR3nt: TGTGCCAGCAGCCCGAGGAGCGGGGGATACAATGAGCAGTTCTTC; CDR3aa: CASSPRSGGYNEQFF
abundance: NA; j_gene: TRBJ1-5; v_gene: TRBV24-1; d_gene: NA; CDR3nt: TGTGCCACCAGTGGTAGGGATGGGCATCAGCCCCAGCATTTT; CDR3aa: CATSGRDGHQPQHF
abundance: NA; j_gene: TRBJ1-4; v_gene: TRBV15; d_gene: TRBD1; CDR3nt: TGTGCCACCAGCAACCGGGACAGGGGCCTTAATGAAAAACTGTTTTTT; CDR3aa: CATSNRDRGLNEKLFF
abundance: NA; j_gene: TRBJ2-7; v_gene: TRBV11-2; d_gene: NA; CDR3nt: TGTGCCAGCAGCTTAGCCACGGCTAAAACCTACGAGCAGTACTTC; CDR3aa: CASSLATAKTYEQYF
abundance: NA; j_gene: TRBJ2-1; v_gene: TRBV4-3; d_gene: NA; CDR3nt: TGCGCCAGCAGCCAGGAGCAGGGGGGCAATGAGCAGTTCTTC; CDR3aa: CASSQEQGGNEQFF
abundance: once; j_gene: TRBJ1-5; v_gene: TRBV19; d_gene: NA; CDR3nt: TGTGCCAGTAGCATGTATACAGCAGACAATCAGCCCCAGCATTTT; CDR3aa: CASSMYTADNQPQHF
abundance: NA; j_gene: TRBJ2-3; v_gene: TRBV11-3; d_gene: TRBD1; CDR3nt: TGTGCCAGCAGCTTAGAGTGGACAGGGGGGACGACAGATACGCAGTATTTT; CDR3aa: CASSLEWTGGTTDTQYF
abundance: NA; j_gene: TRBJ1-1; v_gene: TRBV5-8; d_gene: NA; CDR3nt: TGTGCCAGCAGCGCCGGGACAACCAACACTGAAGCTTTCTTT; CDR3aa: CASSAGTTNTEAFF
abundance: NA; j_gene: TRBJ2-3; v_gene: TRBV7-9; d_gene: TRBD2; CDR3nt: TGTGCCAGCAGCCCAAGACTAGCGACCACAGATACGCAGTATTTT; CDR3aa: CASSPRLATTDTQYF
abundance: NA; j_gene: TRBJ2-1; v_gene: TRBV5-1; d_gene: NA; CDR3nt: TGCGCCAGCAGCTTAGACAATGAGCAGTTCTTC; CDR3aa: CASSLDNEQFF
abundance: NA; j_gene: TRBJ2-3; v_gene: TRBV5-5; d_gene: TRBD2; CDR3nt: TGTGCCAGCAGCCAGCGGGGGGTGGGCACAGACACGCAGTATTTT; CDR3aa: CASSQRGVGTDTQYF
abundance: NA; j_gene: TRBJ2-7; v_gene: TRBV5-4; d_gene: NA; CDR3nt: TGTGCCAGCAGCTTGTATGGGAGCTCCTACGAGCAGTACTTC; CDR3aa: CASSLYGSSYEQYF
abundance: NA; j_gene: TRBJ2-5; v_gene: TRBV28; d_gene: TRBD2; CDR3nt: TGTGCCAGCAGTCACCCTAGCGGCGAGGGCCAAGAGACCCAGTACTTC; CDR3aa: CASSHPSGEGQETQYF
abundance: NA; j_gene: TRBJ2-3; v_gene: TRBV27; d_gene: NA; CDR3nt: TGTGCCAGCAGTTTGGGACCATACACAGATACGCAGTATTTT; CDR3aa: CASSLGPYTDTQYF